This TCR beta chain was recovered during a study of blood T cell repertoires in COVID-19. On the study more broadly: The study drew acute and convalescent COVID-19 samples from the United States, Italy and Spain. Sources were T cells, B-cell-depleted T cells, or PBMCs; the material itself was cDNA or gDNA.

This CDR3 has 12 residues. Trimming removed 7 bases at V and 6 bases at J, with 10 bases between. Germline lookup yields CDR1 MDHEN and CDR2 SYDVKM. Original processing notes: Reference gene primers were amplified, and this amplification served to estimate nucleated cell counts. Produced via immunoSEQ multiplex PCR; TCRdb's table is partial and in-frame only. The V and J calls and clone size were taken over from that table, and D and trimming were inferred from the DNA. The sample has roughly 79,000 clones; about 91% are singletons. Specimen: peripheral blood. The TCR comes from a woman aged 45-65 years with acute or convalescent COVID-19. This sequence joins TRBV28 and TRBJ1-5; no firm D call. As DNA, the CDR3 is TGTGCCAGCAAGTCGGTGAGTCAGCCCCAGCATTTT. Translation gives CASKSVSQPQHF.